This T cell receptor beta chain derives from a study of T cell repertoires and HLA-DP antigens. Study information: Alloreactive CD4+ T cells targeted HLA-DP on transduced HeLa.

Points on this clone: Its antigen is unknown.

The PCR primers covered 54 TRBV and 13 TRBJ segments. Some clones are missing from TCRdb's copy, which holds only in-frame ones; the method was immunoSEQ multiplex PCR. The sample has around 100,000 clones, 80% to 95% seen once. Losses at the gene ends were 5 bases for V and 3 bases for J; bases not matched to a gene: 8. This CDR3 spans 15 amino acids. From germline, CDR1 is SGHTA and CDR2 FQGNSA. The sequencing sample was made of CD4+ T cells from PBMCs. This chain uses TRBV7-2 with TRBJ1-1, with 8 bases lining up with TRBD1. This receptor was obtained from a woman younger than 35 in good health and CMV-seronegative. DNA of the CDR3: TGTGCCAGCAGCCCACGGACAGGGAGGGACACTGAAGCTTTCTTT. It encodes CASSPRTGRDTEAFF.